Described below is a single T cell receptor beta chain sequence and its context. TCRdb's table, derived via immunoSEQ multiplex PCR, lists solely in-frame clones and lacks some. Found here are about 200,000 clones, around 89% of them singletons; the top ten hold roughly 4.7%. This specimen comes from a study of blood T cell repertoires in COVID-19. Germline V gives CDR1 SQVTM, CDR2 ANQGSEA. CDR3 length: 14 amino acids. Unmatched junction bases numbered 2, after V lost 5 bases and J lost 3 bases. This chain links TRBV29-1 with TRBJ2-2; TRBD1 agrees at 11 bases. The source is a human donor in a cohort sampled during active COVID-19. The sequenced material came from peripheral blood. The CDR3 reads CSVRDRGDTGELFF. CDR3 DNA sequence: TGCAGCGTTCGGGACAGGGGGGACACCGGGGAGCTGTTTTTT.